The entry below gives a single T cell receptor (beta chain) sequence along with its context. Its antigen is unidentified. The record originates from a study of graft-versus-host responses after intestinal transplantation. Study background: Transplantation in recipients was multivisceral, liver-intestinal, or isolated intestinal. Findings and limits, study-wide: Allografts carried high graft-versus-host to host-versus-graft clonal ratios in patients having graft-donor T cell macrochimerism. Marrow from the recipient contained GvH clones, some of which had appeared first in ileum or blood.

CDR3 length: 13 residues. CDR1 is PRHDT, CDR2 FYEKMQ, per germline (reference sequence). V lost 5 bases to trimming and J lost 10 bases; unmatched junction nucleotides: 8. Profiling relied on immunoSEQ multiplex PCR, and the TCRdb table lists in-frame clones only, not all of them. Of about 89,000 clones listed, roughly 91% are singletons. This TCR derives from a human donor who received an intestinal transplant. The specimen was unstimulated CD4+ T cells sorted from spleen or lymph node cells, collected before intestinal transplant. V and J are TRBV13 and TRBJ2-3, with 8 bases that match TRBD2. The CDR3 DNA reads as TGTGCCAGCAGCCCTGCCGGACTAGCCGCGCAGTATTTT. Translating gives CASSPAGLAAQYF.